Below, 32 T cell receptor beta chains from the same sample are listed, as sequenced in a study of shared clonotypes between healthy human individuals. TCRdb's copy holds only in-frame clones and misses some; the assay was immunoSEQ multiplex PCR. The table includes a few million clones, 90% to 95% detected once. The sequenced sample was naive CD4+ T cells sorted from blood. The subset here: CD45RA+ positively selected. Every receptor here comes from a man aged 18 to 35 in good health.

The chain has TRBV27 and TRBJ2-2; possibly TRBD1 or TRBD2 for D (5 bases each). The V and J ends lost 7 bases and 4 bases respectively, with 16 bases between them. The CDR3 has 15 residues. CDR1 and CDR2 from the germline V gene are MNHEY and SMNVEV (reference sequence). The CDR3 spells CASTRRERGTGELFF. CDR3 DNA sequence: TGTGCCAGCACCCGCCGGGAAAGGGGCACCGGGGAGCTGTTTTTT.

The chain is built from TRBV5-1 and TRBJ1-6, with TRBD1 identical over 7 bases. Germline V gene lookup returns CDR1 SGHRS and CDR2 YFSETQ. The junction had 7 bases not matched to a gene; V was cut back by 0 bases and J by 7 bases. The CDR3 is 16 residues long. The CDR3 region is CASSLAPGTVNSPLHF. In nucleotides, the CDR3 is TGCGCCAGCAGCTTGGCTCCCGGGACAGTAAATTCACCCCTCCACTTT.

This rearrangement joins TRBV18 to TRBJ1-1; TRBD1 is a possible D gene (5 bases). Trimming took 6 bases from V and 4 from J, leaving 15 bases between them. There are 14 residues in the CDR3. Germline V CDR1 and CDR2: KGHSH, LQKENI. The CDR3 reads CASSNNQGGTEAFF. The CDR3 DNA reads TGTGCCAGCTCCAACAATCAGGGTGGCACTGAAGCTTTCTTT.

The chain carries TRBV6-5 and TRBJ1-6; D is unclear. The CDR3 is made up of 13 amino acids. Germline V gene sequence: CDR1 MNHEY, CDR2 SVGAGI. V lost 8 bases and J lost 5, with 10 bases in between. The CDR3: CASGGQNNSPLHF. The CDR3 DNA follows: TGTGCCAGCGGCGGTCAGAATAATTCACCCCTCCACTTT.

Concerning this clone itself: This CDR3 is also generated by other DNA sequences in the sample. The gene calls are TRBV11-2 and TRBJ1-5, with D unresolved. Looked up from germline, CDR1 is SGHAT and CDR2 is FQNNGV. This CDR3 region has 13 residues. V was pared by 5 bases and J by 4 bases, with 9 bases between. The CDR3 DNA follows: TGTGCCAGCAGCCCAGACTCGAATCAGCCCCAGCATTTT. It codes for CASSPDSNQPQHF.

The chain carries TRBV6-5 and TRBJ2-7, with TRBD2 matching 11 bases. The CDR3 is made up of 14 amino acids. V was clipped by 8 bases and J by 7 bases; unmatched bases: 10. The germline CDR1 and CDR2 sequences are MNHEY and SVGAGI. CDR3 region: CASYPSGRPWEQYF. Here the CDR3 DNA reads TGTGCCAGCTACCCTAGCGGGAGGCCTTGGGAGCAGTACTTC.

The V gene is TRBV29-1, the J gene TRBJ2-7; D gene uncertain. The CDR3 has 14 amino acids. Germline V gene lookup returns CDR1 SQVTM and CDR2 ANQGSEA. Trimming shortened V by 4 bases and J by 6 bases, and 19 bases separated the two germline ends. The CDR3 is CSVVSVYGSGEQYF. CDR3 DNA sequence: TGCAGCGTTGTTTCCGTTTACGGCTCAGGCGAGCAGTACTTC.

The chain uses TRBV19 and TRBJ1-5; a weak D match, TRBD1 (5 bases). Trimming pared 7 bases from V and 11 bases from J, leaving 15 bases between. The CDR3 covers 12 residues. Germline lookup yields CDR1 LNHDA and CDR2 SQIVND (reference sequence). The CDR3 sequence is CASTQMEGSQHF. The CDR3 nucleotides are TGTGCCAGTACCCAAATGGAGGGGTCCCAGCATTTT.

The rearrangement joins TRBV6-1 to TRBJ2-1; TRBD1 matches 7 bases. From germline, CDR1 is MNHNS and CDR2 SASEGT. V lost 2 bases and J lost 2; bases outside the gene matches: 6. The CDR3 contains 16 residues. CDR3 DNA: TGTGCCAGCAGTGAAAGAGGGACAGTTCCCTACAATGAGCAGTTCTTC. Protein: CASSERGTVPYNEQFF.

This clone was counted once. The chain couples TRBV5-4 to TRBJ2-5; D could derive from TRBD1 or TRBD2 (6 bases each). The V gene lost 6 bases and the J gene lost 1 base, with 13 bases spanning the gap. There are 14 residues in the CDR3. Looked up from germline, CDR1 is SGHNT and CDR2 is YYREEE (reference sequence). CDR3: CASTRKGGQETQYF. Here the CDR3 DNA reads TGTGCCAGCACCCGGAAGGGGGGCCAAGAGACCCAGTACTTC.

The J gene is TRBJ1-4, the V gene TRBV11-2; 8 nucleotides align to TRBD1. The V gene end was trimmed by 0 bases and the J gene end by 0 bases; junction bases not matched to a gene: 9. The CDR3 extends over 19 amino acids. Looked up from germline, CDR1 is SGHAT and CDR2 is FQNNGV. CDR3 nucleotide sequence: TGTGCCAGCAGCTTAGATTCGGGACAGGCCAGTGCAACTAATGAAAAACTGTTTTTT. Its protein product is CASSLDSGQASATNEKLFF.

The gene calls are TRBV6-5 and TRBJ2-7; 10 bases map to TRBD2. Unmatched junction bases numbered 12, after V lost 6 bases and J lost 7 bases. CDR1 and CDR2 from the germline V gene are MNHEY and SVGAGI. This CDR3 is 15 amino acids long. CDR3 region: CASRTSGLGSKEQYF. The CDR3 DNA sequence: TGTGCCAGCAGGACTAGCGGGTTGGGCTCTAAGGAGCAGTACTTC.

The chain has TRBV5-1 and TRBJ1-2, with D possibly matching TRBD1 (6 bases). The ends were cut back, 3 bases at V and 4 bases at J, with 25 bases in the middle. This CDR3 has 18 amino acids. Germline-derived CDR1 and CDR2 are SGHRS and YFSETQ. DNA for the CDR3: TGCGCCAGCAGCTACGGACAGAAGTACACAAAAAACCCCTATGGCTACACCTTC. It yields the protein CASSYGQKYTKNPYGYTF.

The chain links TRBV14 to TRBJ2-2, with D unresolved. Germline CDR1 SGHDN, CDR2 FVKESK. This CDR3 comprises 17 residues. Trimming took 0 bases from V and 0 from J, leaving 11 bases between them. The CDR3 DNA is TGTGCCAGCAGCCAAGATTTTGGGCCGGCGAACACCGGGGAGCTGTTTTTT. This encodes CASSQDFGPANTGELFF.

This clone was found a few times. The chain joins TRBV5-1 to TRBJ1-6; the match to TRBD1 covers 8 bases. CDR3 length equals 14 residues. In germline, CDR1 is SGHRS, CDR2 YFSETQ. Trimming at V came to 4 bases and at J to 7 bases, leaving 4 bases not matched to a gene. The CDR3 sequence is CASSVGQENSPLHF. The CDR3 nucleotides read TGCGCCAGCAGCGTGGGACAGGAGAATTCACCCCTCCACTTT.

V and J are TRBV5-1 and TRBJ1-6; weak D call: TRBD1 (5 bases). V was cut by 0 bases and J by 16 bases, with 14 bases left in between. The V gene's germline CDR1 is SGHRS and CDR2 YFSETQ. This CDR3 has 13 residues. The CDR3 loop reads CASSLEGGGILHF. The CDR3 DNA reads as TGCGCCAGCAGCTTGGAAGGCGGGGGGATACTCCACTTT.

Details on this clone: Other nucleotide sequences in the sample specify the same CDR3. The rearrangement uses TRBV4-1 and TRBJ1-2, with D possibly TRBD1 on 5 matching bases. The CDR3 extends over 14 amino acids. V was pared by 0 bases and J by 2 bases, with 7 bases between. The V gene's germline CDR1 is MGHRA and CDR2 YSYEKL. The CDR3 region has the DNA TGCGCCAGCAGCCAAGAAGAGGGGAACTATGGCTACACCTTC. This encodes CASSQEEGNYGYTF.

Regarding this clone: The same CDR3 can be traced to other DNA sequences in this sample. The gene calls are TRBV6-5 and TRBJ1-2; D is uncertain. CDR3 size: 12 residues. Germline CDR1 MNHEY, CDR2 SVGAGI. V was trimmed by 6 bases and J by 7 bases, leaving 12 bases between them. The chain's CDR3 is CASRTGLGGYTF. DNA of the CDR3: TGTGCCAGCAGAACCGGACTGGGTGGCTACACCTTC.

The V gene is TRBV2, the J gene TRBJ1-3; 7 bases agree with TRBD1. The length of the CDR3 is 18 residues. The junction had 8 bases not matched to a gene; V was cut back by 0 bases and J by 0 bases. CDR1 and CDR2 from the germline V gene are SNHLY and FYNNEI. CDR3 residues: CASSEAWDSLSSGNTIYF. CDR3 nucleotide sequence: TGTGCCAGCAGTGAAGCATGGGACAGCCTTAGCTCTGGAAACACCATATATTTT.

This rearrangement joins TRBV10-3 to TRBJ2-5; 8 bases fit TRBD2. Germline CDR1 reads ENHRY; CDR2 reads SYGVKD. J lost 5 bases, V lost 5 bases, and 7 bases had no gene match. The CDR3 covers 14 residues. Here the CDR3 reads CAISIAGKEETQYF. CDR3 sequence (DNA): TGTGCCATCAGTATAGCGGGGAAGGAGGAGACCCAGTACTTC.

CDR3 nucleotides: TGTGCCAGCAGCTTACCCGGGACAGGGGAAGGCTATGGCTACACCTTC. This gives the protein CASSLPGTGEGYGYTF. The chain links TRBV5-8 to TRBJ1-2, with 10 positions matching TRBD1. The trim removed 2 bases at V and 4 bases at J, leaving 8 bases unmatched. Germline-derived CDR1 and CDR2 are SGHTS and YDEGEE. This CDR3 region has 16 residues.

The chain combines TRBV30 with TRBJ1-2, with a tentative D call TRBD1 (5 bases). Germline CDR1 and CDR2: GTSNPN and SVGIG (reference sequence). CDR3 length: 14 residues. V shed 1 base and J shed 6 bases, with 15 bases lying between them. The chain's CDR3 is CAWSAVGGTDGYTF. The CDR3 DNA is TGTGCCTGGAGTGCGGTGGGGGGTACGGATGGCTACACCTTC.

This clone was recorded only once. The chain couples TRBV30 to TRBJ2-3; 9 positions agree with TRBD2. The V and J ends lost 0 bases and 7 bases, in that order; junction bases with no gene match: 11. This CDR3 region has 16 residues. Germline V gene data show CDR1 as GTSNPN and CDR2 as SVGIG (reference sequence). The CDR3 sequence is CAWSVQLAGAGNTQYF. CDR3 DNA: TGTGCCTGGAGTGTACAATTAGCGGGAGCCGGAAATACGCAGTATTTT.

This clone appeared a few times. The chain employs TRBV30 and TRBJ2-7; D is ambiguous. The CDR3 runs to 10 residues. Germline loops: CDR1 GTSNPN, CDR2 SVGIG (reference sequence). Trimming took 6 bases from V and 4 from J, leaving 7 bases between them. The CDR3 DNA follows: TGTGCCTGTGGAGAGTACGAGCAGTACTTC. This sequence encodes CACGEYEQYF.

Here the CDR3 reads CASRQDWGTDTQYF. CDR3 bases: TGTGCCAGCAGGCAAGACTGGGGCACAGATACGCAGTATTTT. This rearrangement joins TRBV7-8 to TRBJ2-3, with no clear D. Germline V gene data show CDR1 as SGHVS and CDR2 as FQNEAQ. V was trimmed by 6 bases and J by 1 base, leaving 11 bases between them. This CDR3 contains 14 residues.

The chain links TRBV7-6 to TRBJ2-5; 8 bases fit TRBD1. The CDR3 consists of 19 residues. CDR1 and CDR2 from the germline V gene are SGHVS and FNYEAQ. V lost 3 bases, J lost 3 bases, and 18 bases stayed unmatched. The CDR3 DNA sequence: TGTGCCAGCAGCTTGCGACAGGGGTGGCCATCTAGCGCGAAAGAGACCCAGTACTTC. As protein: CASSLRQGWPSSAKETQYF.

This clone was counted once. Other DNA sequences from this sample encode an identical CDR3 as well. The CDR3: CASSADGSSGNTIYF. CDR3 nucleotide sequence: TGTGCCAGCAGCGCCGACGGCTCCTCTGGAAACACCATATATTTT. The J gene is TRBJ1-3, the V gene TRBV9; D ambiguous. V lost 3 bases and J 0 bases, leaving 10 bases between the germline ends. The CDR3 spans 15 residues. The germline V gene encodes CDR1 SGDLS and CDR2 YYNGEE.

The chain is built from TRBV2 and TRBJ1-4, with a weak D call TRBD1 (5 bases). The V gene lost 8 bases and the J gene lost 7 bases, with 14 bases spanning the gap. The CDR3 sequence is 13 residues long. Germline values: CDR1 SNHLY, CDR2 FYNNEI. CDR3 sequence (DNA): TGTGCCAGCTTGGGGGATCCTTCTGAAAAACTGTTTTTT. Its translation is CASLGDPSEKLFF.

This rearrangement joins TRBV27 to TRBJ2-5, with TRBD2 matching over 8 bases. There are 18 residues in the CDR3. Germline CDR1 MNHEY, CDR2 SMNVEV (reference sequence). V trimming: 4 bases; J trimming: 5 bases; junction bases outside the gene matches: 18. The CDR3 bases are TGTGCCAGCAGTTCCCGAGCGGGCAGCGGGGGTTTCAGGGAGACCCAGTACTTC. Amino acid sequence: CASSSRAGSGGFRETQYF.

The chain is built from TRBV29-1 and TRBJ2-6; the D gene is possibly TRBD2 (7 bases). CDR1 and CDR2 (germline): SQVTM, ANQGSEA. Trimming cost V 7 bases and J 4 bases, with 11 bases left between them. The CDR3 extends over 13 amino acids. The CDR3 reads CSARGAGANVLTF. The CDR3 bases are TGCAGCGCCCGGGGGGCGGGGGCCAACGTCCTGACTTTC.

Points on this clone: Other DNA sequences within the sample encode an identical CDR3. The CDR3 spells CASSYSAGNTEAFF. As DNA, the CDR3 is TGTGCCAGCAGTTACTCGGCAGGGAACACTGAAGCTTTCTTT. The chain uses TRBV6-5 and TRBJ1-1; D call uncertain. Per the germline V gene, CDR1 is MNHEY and CDR2 is SVGAGI. The CDR3 loop spans 14 amino acids. With 0 bases removed from V and 1 base from J, the gap between germline ends came to 6 bases.

The genes are TRBV4-1 and TRBJ2-5; TRBD2 agrees at 7 bases. The V segment lost 0 bases and the J segment 5 bases; nucleotides outside the gene matches: 15. CDR3 length: 18 amino acids. CDR1 and CDR2 from the germline V gene are MGHRA and YSYEKL. Here the CDR3 reads CASSQDIEQRGGLETQYF. In DNA, the CDR3 is TGCGCCAGCAGCCAAGACATAGAGCAGCGGGGAGGACTTGAGACCCAGTACTTC.